This T cell receptor beta chain appears in the sequencing data of a study of T cell repertoires in cytomegalovirus infection. Study-wide background: A matching HLA type, together with CMV infection, was signaled by public TCR beta signatures. Study observations and caveats: Summed frequency of shared TCR beta families picked out CMV carriers who also had the relevant HLA. Dominant in the ex vivo response were TCR beta clonotypes restricted by HLA-C and specific for CMV.

This clonotype showed up many times. No antigen is known for it. CDR3 size: 13 residues. Trimming stripped 3 bases from V and 5 bases from J, with 8 bases between. Germline V lookup: CDR1 MNHNS, CDR2 SASEGT. TCRdb itself ran the reads through MiXCR, one entry per CDR3 protein. This table has 76,000 or so distinct CDR3 sequences, 3.7% appearing once. Source material: PBMCs. The rearrangement joins TRBV6-1 to TRBJ1-5; no clear D gene. The TCR originated in a human donor in good health (CMV status not recorded). Some clones in this sample may be carry-over from other donors' samples. CDR3 nucleotide sequence: TGTGCCAGCAGTGACAGCTTCGATCAGCCCCAGCATTTT. This sequence encodes CASSDSFDQPQHF.